These 2 T cell receptor beta chains were all obtained from the same sample, sequenced in a study of T-cell memory formation after mild COVID-19. In TCRdb, the 5' RACE reads were re-called with MiXCR into one record per CDR3 protein. The data contain about 560,000 distinct CDR3 sequences, about 18% of them singletons. Sequenced: PBMCs or a T cell subset sorted from them (not recorded which). Receptor source: an adult woman who had mild COVID-19 (a few samples of this study predate the infection). Cell type and time point are not known.

This clonotype was counted at least ten times. The J gene is TRBJ2-3, the V gene TRBV18, with TRBD2 identical over 7 bases. The CDR3 is made up of 15 amino acids. V shed 3 bases and J 3 bases; nucleotides not matched to a gene: 6. The germline V gene encodes CDR1 KGHSH and CDR2 LQKENI. DNA for the CDR3: TGTGCCAGCTCACCCCTGGGACTATCGACAGATACGCAGTATTTT. It is translated as CASSPLGLSTDTQYF.

The rearrangement links TRBV7-8 to TRBJ2-1; D remains ambiguous. V was cut by 5 bases and J by 5 bases, with 13 bases left in between. The CDR3 sequence is 14 residues long. CDR1 is SGHVS, CDR2 FQNEAQ, per germline. The CDR3 is CASSPRARDNEQFF. The DNA of the CDR3 is TGTGCCAGCAGCCCACGGGCCCGCGACAATGAGCAGTTCTTC.